A selection of T cell receptor beta chains follows, all from one sample in a study of CD8 T cell repertoires and HIV-1 epitope variants. The antigens these receptors bind are not known. Here immunoSEQ multiplex PCR was the method, and the copy in TCRdb shows in-frame clones only, minus some. Of a few thousand clones in the sample, about two thirds were seen once. The sample was cultured CD8+ T cells derived from PBMCs. The receptor source for this set is a male donor with HIV. Each CDR3 is given with its conserved first and last residue. D genes are given only for firm matches.

12	TRBV6-1	.	TRBJ1-3	TGTGCCAGCAAAAGTGATGGAAACACCATATATTTT	CASKSDGNTIYF
16	TRBV25-1	.	TRBJ2-2	TGTGCCAGCAGTGAAGTGGGACTGCAGAACACCGGGGAGCTGTTTTTT	CASSEVGLQNTGELFF
18	TRBV11-2	.	TRBJ2-1	TGTGCCAGCAGCTTAGAGGTAGCGACAGGATCCTTGGGGAATGAGCAGTTCTTC	CASSLEVATGSLGNEQFF
15	TRBV19	.	TRBJ2-2	TGTGCCAGTAGTAGGGTAGGGACGAACACCGGGGAGCTGTTTTTT	CASSRVGTNTGELFF